The 14 T cell receptor beta chains below come from one sample, sequenced in a study of T cell clonality in common variable immunodeficiency. Overall study results and limits: Common variable immunodeficiency TCR beta sequences reportedly had fewer deletions and N-nucleotide insertions.

Only in-frame clones appear in the TCRdb table, and some are missing; sequencing was by immunoSEQ multiplex PCR. The sample shows under 35,000 clones, none of them appearing just once. These receptors are not linked to any known antigen. Input material: peripheral blood mononuclear cells. These TCRs come from a human donor with common variable immunodeficiency.

This clone has just a few counts. The DNA ends 3 residues before the CDR3 does, and the rest of the CDR3 is filled in from the germline J gene. The V and J genes are TRBV7-9 and TRBJ1-6, with TRBD1 matching over 9 bases. J lost 7 bases, V lost 5 bases, and 6 bases had no gene match. This CDR3 comprises 15 residues. Germline V lookup: CDR1 SEHNR, CDR2 FQNEAQ (reference sequence). CDR3 bases read: TGTGCCAGCAGCCCGGACAGGGGACCCAATTCACCC. This translates into CASSPDRGPNSP. The full-length CDR3 reads as CASSPDRGPNSPLHF.

This clone occurred many times. With the read ending 3 residues before the CDR3 end, the germline J gene is used to fill in that end. This chain links TRBV18 with TRBJ2-7, with 9 bases matching TRBD1. Germline CDR1 and CDR2: KGHSH and LQKENI. There are 14 residues in the CDR3. V gave up 6 bases and J gave up 3 bases; unmatched junction bases: 6. The covered CDR3 bases are TGTGCCAGCTCGCTCGGGACAGGGAGCTACGAG. Protein product: CASSLGTGSYE. Given in full, the CDR3 is CASSLGTGSYEQYF.

This clone showed up many times. Read coverage stops 3 residues before the CDR3 terminus; the germline J gene supplies the remainder. This sequence joins TRBV6-2 or TRBV6-3 and TRBJ2-3; 11 bases are shared with TRBD2. With 6 bases clipped from V and 2 bases from J, the junction kept 7 bases outside the gene matches. Germline CDR1 is MNHEY and CDR2 is SVGEGT. The CDR3 spans 16 residues. This chain's CDR3 is CASSRLTSGDTDTQYF. CDR3 bases read: TGTGCCAGCAGCCGACTGACTAGCGGGGACACAGATACG.

This clone was observed many times. The read ends 3 residues before the CDR3 terminus; that terminus is restored from the germline J gene. V usage is TRBV18 and J usage is TRBJ1-1; D perhaps matches TRBD1 (6 bases). The CDR3 extends over 15 amino acids. V lost 0 bases and J 1 base, leaving 9 bases between the germline ends. The V gene's germline CDR1 is KGHSH and CDR2 LQKENI. The covered CDR3 bases are TGTGCCAGCTCACCACCGGGGGCGGGGAACACTGAA. Protein sequence: CASSPPGAGNTE. In full, the CDR3 is CASSPPGAGNTEAFF.

This clone was seen a few times. The sequence runs out 3 residues before the end of the CDR3; the remainder is reconstructed from the germline J gene. The V call is TRBV13, the J call TRBJ2-3; D is possibly TRBD2 (5 bases). V lost 3 bases, J lost 0 bases, and 7 bases lay in between. From germline, CDR1 is PRHDT and CDR2 FYEKMQ (reference sequence). This CDR3 has 14 residues. The sequenced part of the CDR3 DNA is TGTGCCAGCAGCTTCCAGCGGAGCACAGATACG. Protein sequence: CASSFQRSTDT. Given in full, the CDR3 is CASSFQRSTDTQYF.

On this clone itself: The read comes to an end 3 residues before the CDR3 does, leaving the germline J gene to fill in the end. The chain has TRBV11-2 and TRBJ1-1, with 7 bases fitting TRBD1. This CDR3 spans 14 amino acids. V shed 3 bases and J 4 bases; nucleotides not matched to a gene: 5. Germline V gene sequence: CDR1 SGHAT, CDR2 FQNNGV. Here the CDR3 reads CASSFTAGGTEAFF. The part of the CDR3 DNA that was read is TGTGCCAGCAGCTTTACCGCAGGGGGCACTGAA.

Details on this clone: The DNA ends 3 residues before the CDR3 does, and the rest of the CDR3 is filled in from the germline J gene. This rearrangement joins TRBV11-2 to TRBJ1-5; TRBD1 agrees at 10 bases. Trimming at V came to 3 bases and at J to 7 bases, leaving 3 bases not matched to a gene. CDR3 length: 14 amino acids. Germline lookup yields CDR1 SGHAT and CDR2 FQNNGV. The covered CDR3 bases are TGTGCCAGCAGCTTGACAGGGGGCCAACAGCCC. Translating it yields CASSLTGGQQP. The entire CDR3 protein is CASSLTGGQQPQHF.

Details on this clone: The read terminates 3 residues ahead of where the CDR3 ends, so the germline J gene completes it. The gene calls are TRBV18 and TRBJ2-7, with 9 bases matching TRBD2. V trimming: 5 bases; J trimming: 3 bases; junction bases outside the gene matches: 5. The CDR3 totals 14 residues. Germline V gene data show CDR1 as KGHSH and CDR2 as LQKENI. CDR3: CASSGGGADYEQYF. The DNA read from the CDR3 is TGTGCCAGCTCAGGCGGGGGGGCAGACTACGAG.

In regard to this clone: The missing CDR3 end, 3 residues past where the read stops, is filled in from the germline J gene. V is TRBV7-3 and J is TRBJ2-3, with D perhaps TRBD2 (6 bases). The CDR3 loop spans 17 amino acids. V lost 5 bases, J lost 3 bases, and 21 bases lay in between. Germline CDR1 is SGHTA and CDR2 is FQGTGA. The CDR3 region is CASSPSLWGVRTDTQYF. The sequenced part of the CDR3 DNA is TGTGCCAGCAGCCCCTCCCTCTGGGGGGTTCGGACAGATACG.

This clone occurred a few times. CDR3 bases read: TGTGCCAGCACCGTTCAAAGGGGGATAGACGCGGGCTATGGC. As protein: CASTVQRGIDAGYG. In full, the CDR3 reads CASTVQRGIDAGYGYTF. The chain carries TRBV6-2 or TRBV6-3 and TRBJ1-2, with TRBD1 as a possible D gene (6 bases). The read halts 3 residues ahead of the CDR3 end, with the missing end drawn from the germline J gene. Between the trimmed V and J ends, which lost 7 bases and 4 bases, there was a span of 25 bases. The CDR3 totals 17 residues. Germline CDR1 MNHEY, CDR2 SVGEGT.

There are many counts of this clone. From the germline J gene comes the end of the CDR3, since the read stops 3 residues before it. This chain uses TRBV30 with TRBJ2-7, with D uncertain. V lost 0 bases and J 1 base, leaving 13 bases between the germline ends. Per the germline V gene, CDR1 is GTSNPN and CDR2 is SVGIG (reference sequence). CDR3 size: 15 residues. The CDR3 bases that were read are TGTGCCTGGAGTGTAGGCTTGGGCAGATCCTACGAG. Its translation: CAWSVGLGRSYE. The complete CDR3 sequence is CAWSVGLGRSYEQYF.

This clone was seen a few times. The CDR3 end lies 3 residues beyond the end of the read and is filled in from the germline J gene. The gene calls are TRBV18 and TRBJ2-7; D remains unclear. This CDR3 has 17 residues. The germline gives CDR1 KGHSH, CDR2 LQKENI. V was trimmed by 3 bases and J by 0 bases, leaving 18 bases between them. The CDR3 bases that were read are TGTGCCAGCTCACCGGCAGGTCAACTCAGTCTCTCCTACGAG. The encoded protein is CASSPAGQLSLSYE. The whole CDR3 protein reads CASSPAGQLSLSYEQYF. Looking up the rest from reference TRBV18 and TRBJ2-7 gives the full variable domain: NAGVMQNPRHLVRRRGQEARLRCSPMKGHSHVYWYRQLPEEGLKFMVYLQKENIIDESGMPKERFSAEFPKEGPSILRIQQVVRGDSAAYFCASSPAGQLSLSYEQYFGPGTRLTVT.

The CDR3 bases that were read are TGTGCCTGGAGTGTTGGAGGGGTTATCTACACCGGGGAG. Its protein product is CAWSVGGVIYTGE. The complete CDR3 protein is CAWSVGGVIYTGELFF. V gene TRBV30 combines with J gene TRBJ2-2, with TRBD2 as a possible D gene (6 bases). The sequenced fragment ends 3 residues before the CDR3 boundary, so the rest is inferred from the germline J gene. The CDR3 has 16 amino acids. The germline V and J ends were trimmed by 0 bases and 3 bases, with 14 bases remaining between them. Germline CDR1 is GTSNPN and CDR2 is SVGIG (reference sequence).

The sample holds a few counts of this clone. From the germline J gene comes the end of the CDR3, since the read stops 3 residues before it. The gene calls are TRBV7-7 and TRBJ1-6; D is undetermined. Germline CDR1 and CDR2: SSHAT and FNYEAQ (reference sequence). Trimming left V 5 bases short and J 8 bases short, with 7 bases between. The CDR3 has 12 amino acids. Incomplete CDR3 DNA: TGTGCCAGCAGCGTCACAGATTCACCC. This encodes CASSVTDSP. The whole CDR3 sequence is CASSVTDSPLHF.